In this sample, the clone carrying this TCR beta chain turned up once. The data stem from a study of blood T cell repertoires in COVID-19. Turning to the study itself: The United States, Italy and Spain supplied acute and convalescent COVID-19 samples. T cells, B-cell-depleted T cells, or PBMCs supplied cDNA or gDNA.

In the original analysis: Amplification of reference gene primers was used by the study to estimate nucleated cell counts. Assay: immunoSEQ multiplex PCR; the TCRdb copy retains only in-frame clones and omits some. D and trimming come from the DNA, and the V and J calls and clone size come from that table. The data show about 400,000 clones, around 87% seen once. V was cut by 8 bases and J by 5 bases, with 25 bases left in between. Germline V gene data show CDR1 as LGHDT and CDR2 as YNNKEL (reference sequence). CDR3 length: 17 amino acids. The sequenced material came from peripheral blood. The receptor was isolated from a human donor in a cohort sampled during active COVID-19. The gene calls are TRBV3-1 (or the pseudogene TRBV3-2) and TRBJ2-4, with D tentatively TRBD2 (6 bases). CDR3 protein: CASSPYPPLGGENIQYF. The CDR3 DNA is TGTGCCAGCTCCCCCTACCCTCCTCTAGGAGGGGAAAACATTCAGTACTTC.